The 20 T cell receptor beta chains below come from one sample, sequenced in a study of blood T cell repertoires in COVID-19. The assay was immunoSEQ multiplex PCR, and TCRdb's table has in-frame clones only and misses some. The profile shows more than 25,000 clones, approximately 67% of them singletons. The sequenced sample consisted of peripheral blood. The receptors originated from a human donor in a cohort sampled during active COVID-19.

The genes are TRBV19 and TRBJ1-3, with no clear D. V was shortened by 1 base and J by 8 bases, with 9 bases between the two germline ends. The germline V gene has CDR1 LNHDA and CDR2 SQIVND (reference sequence). The CDR3 covers 13 residues. Written as DNA, the CDR3 is TGTGCCAGTAGTATAGCCCACGGTGACACCATATATTTT. Translated: CASSIAHGDTIYF.

This clone appeared a few times. This chain joins TRBV29-1 and TRBJ1-2, with TRBD1 identical over 10 bases. CDR1 is SQVTM and CDR2 is ANQGSEA in the germline V gene. The J segment lost 4 bases and the V segment lost 3 bases, leaving 5 bases of the junction unmatched. This CDR3 comprises 14 residues. The CDR3 DNA is TGCAGCGTTGAGGGACAGGGGCGAGGCTATGGCTACACCTTC. Its translation: CSVEGQGRGYGYTF. The variable domain in full, completed from reference TRBV29-1 and TRBJ1-2, reads SAVISQKPSRDICQRGTSLTIQCQVDSQVTMMFWYRQQPGQSLTLIATANQGSEATYESGFVIDKFPISRPNLTFSTLTVSNMSPEDSSIYLCSVEGQGRGYGYTFGSGTRLTVV.

The V and J genes are TRBV7-2 and TRBJ2-3; tentative D call: TRBD2 (5 bases). The CDR3 loop spans 17 amino acids. The germline V gene has CDR1 SGHTA and CDR2 FQGNSA. V was clipped by 5 bases and J by 2 bases, with 20 bases between them. This CDR3 is CASSRSGVGSPTDTQYF. CDR3 DNA: TGTGCCAGCAGCCGGTCCGGGGTGGGATCGCCCACAGATACGCAGTATTTT.

This clone was seen only a few times. The chain combines TRBV6-2 or TRBV6-3 with TRBJ1-5; D is ambiguous. Germline-derived CDR1 and CDR2 are MNHEY and SVGEGT. The CDR3 sequence is 12 residues long. V was pared by 0 bases and J by 7 bases, with 4 bases between. CDR3 loop: CASSYSPQPQHF. The DNA of the CDR3 is TGTGCCAGCAGTTACTCTCCGCAGCCCCAGCATTTT.

This chain joins TRBV24-1 and TRBJ2-7; 7 bases map to TRBD2. Germline lookup yields CDR1 KGHDR and CDR2 SFDVKD. V was clipped by 2 bases and J by 4 bases; unmatched bases: 7. The CDR3 is 15 amino acids. The CDR3 DNA reads TGTGCCACCAGTGATTCTAGCGGAACCGTGTACGAGCAGTACTTC. This encodes CATSDSSGTVYEQYF.

The rearrangement joins TRBV19 to TRBJ2-1; 7 bases agree with TRBD2. This CDR3 comprises 16 residues. Trimming cost V 6 bases and J 4 bases; bases outside gene matches: 12. The germline CDR1 and CDR2 sequences are LNHDA and SQIVND (reference sequence). CDR3 loop: CASSIPSGGSYNEQFF. The CDR3 DNA reads as TGTGCCAGTAGCATACCCTCCGGGGGGTCTTACAATGAGCAGTTCTTC. The entire variable domain, with the rest obtained from reference TRBV19 and TRBJ2-1, is as follows: DGGITQSPKYLFRKEGQNVTLSCEQNLNHDAMYWYRQDPGQGLRLIYYSQIVNDFQKGDIAEGYSVSREKKESFPLTVTSAQKNPTAFYLCASSIPSGGSYNEQFFGPGTRLTVL.

The V call is TRBV5-6, the J call TRBJ1-2, with TRBD1 as a possible D gene (6 bases). CDR1 and CDR2 from the germline V gene are SGHDT and YYEEEE. The V and J ends lost 0 bases and 3 bases respectively, with 9 bases between them. The CDR3 is 14 residues long. CDR3 coding DNA: TGTGCCAGCAGCTTGGGGACAGTTGACTATGGCTACACCTTC. Translated: CASSLGTVDYGYTF.

DNA of the CDR3: TGTGCCTGGAAGGAAGAAAGGGACAGGGGTGGGTCCTACGAGCAGTACTTC. Amino acids: CAWKEERDRGGSYEQYF. This sequence joins TRBV30 and TRBJ2-7, with TRBD1 matching over 10 bases. The CDR3 is 17 residues long. The junction had 13 bases not matched to a gene; V was cut back by 4 bases and J by 1 base. The germline gives CDR1 GTSNPN, CDR2 SVGIG (reference sequence).

The chain employs TRBV5-1 and TRBJ2-2, with a tentative D call TRBD1 (6 bases). The CDR3 totals 16 residues. The germline V and J ends were trimmed by 1 base and 1 base, with 11 bases remaining between them. CDR1 is SGHRS and CDR2 is YFSETQ in the germline V gene. Here the CDR3 reads CASSLNRALNTGELFF. CDR3 in DNA: TGCGCCAGCAGCTTGAACAGGGCCTTGAACACCGGGGAGCTGTTTTTT.

This rearrangement joins TRBV27 to TRBJ2-2; 14 bases map to TRBD2. This CDR3 is built from 15 residues. Germline lookup yields CDR1 MNHEY and CDR2 SMNVEV (reference sequence). V was pared by 5 bases and J by 8 bases, with 4 bases of the junction left unmatched. CDR3 region: CASSQGTSGSGELFF. CDR3 nucleotides: TGTGCCAGCAGTCAAGGGACTAGCGGGAGTGGGGAGCTGTTTTTT.

The chain carries TRBV5-6 and TRBJ1-5; 7 bases match TRBD1. The V and J ends lost 4 bases and 5 bases, in that order; junction bases with no gene match: 12. Germline assignment: CDR1 SGHDT and CDR2 YYEEEE. The CDR3 covers 16 residues. CDR3 in DNA: TGTGCCAGCAGCCACTATGGGACAGTCAGGGATCAGCCCCAGCATTTT. Translated: CASSHYGTVRDQPQHF.

This clone was recorded a few times. The gene calls are TRBV19 and TRBJ1-6, with D unclear. The V and J ends lost 6 bases and 12 bases respectively, with 12 bases between them. This CDR3 contains 12 residues. Germline-derived CDR1 and CDR2 are LNHDA and SQIVND (reference sequence). The CDR3 DNA follows: TGTGCCAGTAGCCCAGCGGGAAAACCCCTCCACTTT. It is translated as CASSPAGKPLHF.

This chain links TRBV7-2 with TRBJ2-7; D may be TRBD2 (7 bases). V was pared by 7 bases and J by 4 bases, with 20 bases between. The germline gives CDR1 SGHTA, CDR2 FQGNSA. The CDR3 is 15 residues long. The CDR3 protein is CASTPQPGGEYEQYF. CDR3 nucleotide sequence: TGTGCCAGCACTCCCCAGCCGGGGGGCGAATACGAGCAGTACTTC. Complete variable domain (other parts from reference TRBV7-2 and TRBJ2-7): GAGVSQSPSNKVTEKGKDVELRCDPISGHTALYWYRQSLGQGLEFLIYFQGNSAPDKSGLPSDRFSAERTGGSVSTLTIQRTQQEDSAVYLCASTPQPGGEYEQYFGPGTRLTVT.

The rearrangement links TRBV27 to TRBJ1-5; D is possibly TRBD1 (6 bases). This CDR3 contains 20 residues. In germline, CDR1 is MNHEY, CDR2 SMNVEV (reference sequence). The germline V and J ends were trimmed by 6 bases and 5 bases, with 32 bases remaining between them. CDR3 DNA: TGTGCCAGCAGATTACCAACATGGACAGCCAGGAGGTTAGGGGATCAGCCCCAGCATTTT. It specifies CASRLPTWTARRLGDQPQHF.

CDR3 bases: TGTGCCAGCAGCTTAGCGGGGAGCTCTGGAAACACCATATATTTT. It codes for CASSLAGSSGNTIYF. V is TRBV11-3 and J is TRBJ1-3; D remains unclear. Trimming shortened V by 1 base and J by 0 bases, and 7 bases separated the two germline ends. The CDR3 is 15 amino acids. Looked up from germline, CDR1 is SGHNT and CDR2 is YENEEA.

This chain links TRBV29-1 with TRBJ2-7; 9 nucleotides agree with TRBD1. Germline lookup yields CDR1 SQVTM and CDR2 ANQGSEA. The V segment lost 5 bases and the J segment 7 bases; nucleotides outside the gene matches: 6. The CDR3 extends over 12 amino acids. CDR3 sequence reads: CSVRTGVGEQYF. The CDR3 DNA reads TGCAGCGTTCGGACAGGGGTGGGAGAGCAGTACTTC.

This chain uses TRBV4-1 with TRBJ2-3; D might be TRBD2 (6 bases). Germline CDR1 and CDR2: MGHRA and YSYEKL. CDR3 length: 14 residues. V lost 4 bases and J 6 bases, leaving 14 bases between the germline ends. The CDR3 sequence is CASSLPGGDDTQYF. In nucleotides, the CDR3 is TGCGCCAGCAGCCTCCCCGGAGGGGACGATACGCAGTATTTT.

The chain is built from TRBV6-5 and TRBJ2-1, with 7 bases fitting TRBD2. With 7 bases clipped from V and 11 bases from J, the junction kept 5 bases outside the gene matches. This CDR3 is built from 11 residues. The germline V gene has CDR1 MNHEY and CDR2 SVGAGI. CDR3 DNA: TGTGCCAGCACGAGGGGAGGGCAGCAGTTCTTC. Encoded protein: CASTRGGQQFF.

The chain uses TRBV28 and TRBJ1-3, with D perhaps matching TRBD1 (6 bases). The CDR3 consists of 17 residues. From germline, CDR1 is MDHEN and CDR2 SYDVKM. The V end was cut by 6 bases, the J end by 0 bases, with 18 bases between. The CDR3 region has the DNA TGTGCCAGCAGAACCTTGACAGGTCCGAGCTCTGGAAACACCATATATTTT. As protein: CASRTLTGPSSGNTIYF.

In the case of this clone: Compared with germline, one end of the junction differs, possibly owing to a read error. The chain uses TRBV5-1 and TRBJ1-6, with 8 bases aligning to TRBD1. CDR1 SGHRS and CDR2 YFSETQ come from the germline V gene. CDR3 length: 15 amino acids. CDR3 sequence: CASSLAGGNNSPLHF. In DNA form, the CDR3 reads TGCGCCAGCAGTTTGGCAGGGGGCAATAATTCACCCCTCCACTTT.